The sequence of this T cell receptor (beta chain) was determined in a study of blood T cell repertoires in COVID-19. Study details: Acute and convalescent COVID-19 samples came from the United States, Italy and Spain. PBMCs, B-cell-depleted T cells, or T cells provided the cDNA or gDNA that made up the material.

The germline CDR1 and CDR2 sequences are MNHEY and SVGAGI. This CDR3 has 16 amino acids. With V trimmed by 2 bases and J by 6 bases, 8 bases remained unmatched. Assay: immunoSEQ multiplex PCR; the TCRdb copy retains only in-frame clones and omits some. Of approximately 170,000 clones in the sample, around four fifths were seen once. The clonotype comes from a woman aged 80 or older with COVID-19, enrolled during active disease. Sequenced: peripheral blood. The J gene is TRBJ2-3, the V gene TRBV6-5; the match to TRBD1 covers 10 bases. The DNA for the CDR3 is TGTGCCAGCAGTTACCAGACCGGGACAGGGGTGGATACGCAGTATTTT. Translated, it gives CASSYQTGTGVDTQYF.